This T cell receptor beta chain was retrieved from a study of PD-L1 blockade in urothelial cancer. Study-wide context: At some point between 2013 and 2014, patients got going on atezolizumab, taking 1,200 mg intravenously every 3 weeks. In the patient group, most of the roughly 30 were males with bladder-origin urothelial cancer.

Whole-study results and caveats: Prediction of better survival came from below-median pretreatment blood TCR clonality.

Concerning this clone itself: Its antigen is as yet unknown.

Added to each PCR by spiking were synthetic TCR analog templates. TCRdb keeps only in-frame clones here, not all; method: immunoSEQ multiplex PCR. The sample carries 65,000 to 90,000 clones, 84% recorded once. Sample time point: pretreatment peripheral blood. From germline, CDR1 is SNHLY and CDR2 FYNNEI. The CDR3 has 15 amino acids. With 1 base clipped from V and 8 bases from J, the junction kept 10 bases outside the gene matches. The input for sequencing was PBMCs, taken around atezolizumab (anti-PD-L1) treatment. This rearrangement joins TRBV2 to TRBJ1-2; 7 bases are a match to TRBD1. This clonotype was sampled from a woman in her 70s with urothelial cancer. CDR3 loop: CASSEGLTGQEGYTF. The CDR3 region has the DNA TGTGCCAGCAGTGAAGGTCTGACAGGGCAAGAGGGCTACACCTTC.